The clone carrying this T cell receptor (beta chain) was seen ten or more times. The length of the CDR3 is 15 residues. Germline lookup yields CDR1 SEHNR and CDR2 FQNEAQ (reference sequence). Trimming took off 4 bases at V and 0 bases at J, with 7 bases between the two ends. This sample was included in a study of Graves' ophthalmopathy and Graves' hyperthyroidism. Amplified TCR beta CDR3 regions were obtained using RNA transcripts as template. Investigators did first-round RT-PCR with HTBI primers, then second-round multiplex PCR. Each CDR3 protein is one row after TCRdb ran MiXCR on the multiplex PCR reads. The sample lists 200,000 to 300,000 distinct CDR3 sequences, around 50% occurring once.

The chain is built from TRBV7-9 and TRBJ2-6; D is unclear. The sequencing sample was made of peripheral blood. The receptor's source is an adult man with Graves' ophthalmopathy. The CDR3 DNA follows: TGTGCCAGCAGCTCATCGGGCTCTGGGGCCAACGTCCTGACTTTC. Translation gives CASSSSGSGANVLTF.